This T cell receptor (beta chain) derives from a study of T cells in Graves' hyperthyroidism and ophthalmopathy. Study-wide context: Peripheral blood was collected at initial diagnosis, before any treatment.

With duration under 3 months, ophthalmopathy was active: Clinical Activity Score at least 3, NOSPECS at least 4. Patients showing uncontrolled infection, other autoimmune disease, pregnancy or lactation were ineligible. Concerning this clonotype: Its antigen is unknown.

RNA transcripts provided the source from which TCR beta CDR3 regions were amplified. The primer set for the first-round RT-PCR of the TCR CDR3 was HTBI. One entry per CDR3 protein results from TCRdb running MiXCR on the multiplex PCR reads. In the table there are about 410,000 distinct CDR3 sequences, approximately 14% of which are singletons. Findings and caveats of the study: Most thyroid clonotypes with frequency above 0.001 were detected in blood.

Material for sequencing was blood. The source is a woman aged 30 to 39 with Graves' ophthalmopathy.

The CDR3 is CASSQVADKTNYGYTF. The CDR3 nucleotides read TGTGCCAGCAGCCAAGTAGCCGATAAGACTAACTATGGCTACACCTTC. The J gene is TRBJ1-2, the V gene TRBV14; D gene unclear. V dropped 1 base and J dropped 0 bases, with 12 bases sitting between them. CDR1 is SGHDN, CDR2 FVKESK, per germline. This CDR3 is built from 16 residues.